Below are 24 T cell receptor beta chains sequenced from a single sample in a study of CD8+CD57+ T cells in acquired aplastic anemia (dated by TCRdb to the late 2010s). Expansion of CD8+CD57+ cells had been shown by flow cytometry in the patients chosen for sequencing. The sequencer listed for this sample is Illumina HiSeq 2000. TCR beta VDJ combination and CDR3 sequence profiling used genomic DNA as the template. TCRdb took the public reads, trimmed them with fastp at Q25, ran MiXCR for clone calling and kept in-frame beta chains. Duplicate CDR3 protein sequences are folded into a single record with the most common DNA and genes. This sample has 150,000 or so distinct CDR3 sequences in its table, and more than 45% of those were observed once. Around 1% of the sample is taken by the ten largest. Sample: sorted CD4+, CD8+, or CD8+CD57+ T cells (not recorded which) from PBMCs. These receptors were collected from a human donor with aplastic anemia.

With respect to this clonotype: A much larger clone is a single base away; this may be a read error. The genes are TRBV6-2 or TRBV6-3 and TRBJ1-1; D is undetermined. Germline loops: CDR1 MNHEY, CDR2 SVGEGT. The CDR3 has 11 amino acids. DNA of the CDR3: TGTGCCAGCAGGACGAACACTGAAGCTGTCTTT. It codes for CASRTNTEAVF.

V usage is TRBV25-1 and J usage is TRBJ2-2; 7 bases align to TRBD2. The trim removed 0 bases at V and 8 bases at J, leaving 6 bases unmatched. CDR3 length: 15 residues. Germline values: CDR1 MGHDK, CDR2 SYGVNS. The CDR3 protein is CASSEYREVPGELFF. CDR3 nucleotides: TGTGCCAGCAGTGAATATCGGGAGGTTCCTGGGGAGCTGTTTTTT.

This chain joins TRBV9 and TRBJ2-7; D could derive from TRBD1 or TRBD2 (5 bases each). Germline values: CDR1 SGDLS, CDR2 YYNGEE. V lost 7 bases to trimming and J lost 5 bases, with 10 bases between them. The CDR3 is 11 residues long. The CDR3 protein is CASGGVNEQYF. The CDR3 bases are TGTGCCAGCGGGGGTGTAAACGAGCAGTACTTC.

In regard to this clonotype: A clone one base away is much larger, so this may be a read error. CDR3 amino acids: CASATGTLIGYTF. In nucleotides, the CDR3 is TGTGCCAGCGCGACCGGAACCCTTATTGGCTACACCTTC. This chain joins TRBV5-8 and TRBJ1-2, with no clear D. The CDR3 has 13 residues. The V end was cut by 7 bases, the J end by 7 bases, with 17 bases between. The germline V gene has CDR1 SGHTS and CDR2 YDEGEE.

The chain carries TRBV20-1 and TRBJ1-5; no definite D call. Trimming pared 6 bases from V and 1 base from J, leaving 13 bases between. The CDR3 covers 14 residues. CDR1 is DFQATT and CDR2 is SNEGSKA in the germline V gene (reference sequence). CDR3 sequence reads: CSAHKGGSNQPQHF. The CDR3 coding sequence is TGCAGTGCCCATAAGGGCGGGAGCAATCAGCCCCAGCATTTT.

This clonotype was seen many times. This chain connects TRBV5-1 to TRBJ2-3; D is possibly TRBD2 (5 bases). The CDR3 is 16 amino acids. CDR1 and CDR2 (germline): SGHRS, YFSETQ. With 4 bases removed from V and 0 bases from J, the gap between germline ends came to 15 bases. This CDR3 is CASSGLASLSTDTQYF. Written as DNA, the CDR3 is TGCGCCAGCAGCGGTTTAGCGAGCCTTAGCACAGATACGCAGTATTTT. Using reference TRBV5-1 and TRBJ2-3 for the parts outside the CDR3, the full variable domain is KAGVTQTPRYLIKTRGQQVTLSCSPISGHRSVSWYQQTPGQGLQFLFEYFSETQRNKGNFPGRFSGRQFSNSRSEMNVSTLELGDSALYLCASSGLASLSTDTQYFGPGTRLTVL.

The chain combines TRBV4-1 with TRBJ1-5, with TRBD1 matching 8 bases. This CDR3 is built from 14 residues. Germline V lookup: CDR1 MGHRA, CDR2 YSYEKL. The ends lost 4 bases at V and 4 bases at J; junction bases unmatched: 3. The CDR3 DNA reads as TGCGCCAGCAGCCTATACAGGGGGAATCAGCCCCAGCATTTT. Translating gives CASSLYRGNQPQHF.

This chain uses TRBV28 with TRBJ2-7; 10 nucleotides align to TRBD2. The CDR3 loop spans 15 amino acids. The ends lost 5 bases at V and 4 bases at J; junction bases unmatched: 8. Germline V lookup: CDR1 MDHEN, CDR2 SYDVKM. The CDR3 reads CASSPTSGIRYEQYF. In DNA form, the CDR3 reads TGTGCCAGCAGTCCAACTAGCGGGATAAGGTACGAGCAGTACTTC.

The chain uses TRBV7-9 and TRBJ1-4, with D possibly matching TRBD1 (5 bases). Trimming stripped 5 bases from V and 5 bases from J, with 9 bases between. The CDR3 spans 13 residues. CDR1 is SEHNR and CDR2 is FQNEAQ in the germline V gene (reference sequence). This CDR3 is CASSQRGNEKLFF. The CDR3 bases are TGTGCCAGCAGCCAGAGGGGAAATGAAAAACTGTTTTTT.

J is TRBJ2-2 and V is TRBV25-1; D ambiguous. The CDR3 runs to 13 residues. CDR1 and CDR2 from the germline V gene are MGHDK and SYGVNS. Trimming pared 6 bases from V and 7 bases from J, leaving 12 bases between. The CDR3 bases are TGTGCCAGCAGGTCGAGAGGCGGCGGGGAGCTGTTTTTT. It translates to CASRSRGGGELFF.

J is TRBJ2-1 and V is TRBV4-3; 7 bases agree with TRBD2. J lost 5 bases, V lost 4 bases, and 8 bases had no gene match. Per the germline V gene, CDR1 is LGHNA and CDR2 is YSLEER. The CDR3 length is 15 residues. The CDR3 DNA sequence: TGCGCCAGCAGCCCCCGGACTAGGACTAACAATGAGCAGTTCTTC. Protein product: CASSPRTRTNNEQFF.

A single count supports this clonotype. A much bigger clone sits one base away, suggesting this may be a read error. V gene TRBV7-9 combines with J gene TRBJ2-4, with 7 bases aligning to TRBD2. Per germline, CDR1 SEHNR and CDR2 FQNEAQ (reference sequence). The CDR3 covers 13 residues. The CDR3: CASGLDAGDIQYF. The DNA for the CDR3 is TGTGCCAGCGGCTTGGATGCGGGAGACATTCAGTACTTC.

This chain links TRBV10-3 with TRBJ2-7; possibly TRBD2 for D (7 bases). Germline values: CDR1 ENHRY, CDR2 SYGVKD. There are 14 residues in the CDR3. With 3 bases removed from V and 3 bases from J, the gap between germline ends came to 12 bases. CDR3 sequence: CAISDRRGGYEQYF. The CDR3 nucleotides read TGTGCCATCAGTGACCGTAGGGGGGGCTACGAGCAGTACTTC.

This clonotype was found many times. The chain joins TRBV10-3 to TRBJ2-5; D unclear. The germline V gene has CDR1 ENHRY and CDR2 SYGVKD. Trimming removed 5 bases from V and 1 base from J, with 14 bases in between. The CDR3 has 15 residues. CDR3 amino acids: CAISTSGLAQETQYF. CDR3 in DNA: TGTGCCATCAGTACGTCAGGTTTAGCCCAAGAGACCCAGTACTTC.

The table lists this clonotype with many counts. V is TRBV5-6 and J is TRBJ2-5; the D is unclear. V was cut by 3 bases and J by 3 bases, with 9 bases left in between. Per the germline V gene, CDR1 is SGHDT and CDR2 is YYEEEE. The CDR3 spans 13 residues. In DNA form, the CDR3 reads TGTGCCAGCAGCTCCGGACCCAAAGAGACCCAGTACTTC. Its protein is CASSSGPKETQYF.

This chain uses TRBV19 with TRBJ2-7; D is possibly TRBD2 (5 bases). V shed 5 bases and J shed 1 base, with 9 bases lying between them. The CDR3 spans 13 residues. The germline V gene encodes CDR1 LNHDA and CDR2 SQIVND (reference sequence). In DNA, the CDR3 is TGTGCCAGTAGTTTAGCGAATTCCTACGAGCAGTACTTC. It yields the protein CASSLANSYEQYF.

This clonotype was recorded a few times. At one end, the junction sequence differs from germline, possibly due to a read error. The chain joins TRBV10-3 to TRBJ1-2; no clear D. There are 12 residues in the CDR3. CDR1 is ENHRY and CDR2 is SYGVKD in the germline V gene. The CDR3 DNA reads TGTGCCTCGGTGCGGGCCCTCGATGGGTACACCTTC. This gives the protein CASVRALDGYTF.

Many counts were recorded for this clonotype. The chain employs TRBV19 and TRBJ1-5, with D unclear. The length of the CDR3 is 14 residues. Germline V gene lookup returns CDR1 LNHDA and CDR2 SQIVND (reference sequence). The ends were cut back, 0 bases at V and 7 bases at J, with 10 bases in the middle. The CDR3 is CASSIDYRGQPQHF. The CDR3 DNA is TGTGCCAGTAGTATAGACTACAGAGGCCAGCCCCAGCATTTT.

Notes on this clonotype: A single base separates this from a much larger clone, so it may be a read error. The chain has TRBV6-5 and TRBJ2-7; D uncertain. Germline assignment: CDR1 MNHEY and CDR2 SVGAGI. The CDR3 totals 13 residues. CDR3 residues: CACSYGPPNEQYF. The CDR3, as DNA: TGTGCCTGCAGTTACGGGCCTCCAAACGAGCAGTACTTC.

The chain is built from TRBV7-8 and TRBJ2-3; possibly TRBD1 for D (6 bases). CDR1 is SGHVS, CDR2 FQNEAQ, per germline. The CDR3 has 16 amino acids. Deletions cut 2 bases from V and 4 bases from J, with 16 bases between. The CDR3 loop is CASSLSLAGAPDTQYF. CDR3 in DNA: TGTGCCAGCAGCTTAAGTCTGGCAGGGGCCCCAGATACGCAGTATTTT.

Regarding this clonotype: A read error may be the cause here, since a much bigger clone is one base away. This chain links TRBV5-1 with TRBJ2-1; 10 positions agree with TRBD2. This CDR3 contains 17 residues. Germline V CDR1 and CDR2: SGHRS, YFSETQ. V was pared by 4 bases and J by 8 bases, with 15 bases of the junction left unmatched. CDR3 DNA sequence: TGCGCCAGCAGCGGAACCTTGAGCGGGGGGGTTAGGGATGAGCAGTTCTTC. This sequence encodes CASSGTLSGGVRDEQFF.

The V gene is TRBV25-1, the J gene TRBJ1-6; D perhaps matches TRBD1 (5 bases). The CDR3 length is 14 residues. CDR1 and CDR2 (germline): MGHDK, SYGVNS. Trimming cost V 7 bases and J 10 bases, with 17 bases left between them. The CDR3 loop reads CASIGEGRGSPLHF. The CDR3 nucleotides read TGTGCCAGCATAGGGGAGGGGCGCGGGTCACCCCTCCACTTT.

V is TRBV24-1 and J is TRBJ1-5; D is unresolved. The CDR3 spans 13 residues. Trimming cost V 3 bases and J 8 bases, with 10 bases left between them. Per the germline V gene, CDR1 is KGHDR and CDR2 is SFDVKD. In DNA form, the CDR3 reads TGTGCCACCAGTGATGAATACGGGAAGCCCCAGCATTTT. Its translation: CATSDEYGKPQHF.

The chain is built from TRBV24-1 and TRBJ2-3; 8 bases agree with TRBD2. The germline V gene encodes CDR1 KGHDR and CDR2 SFDVKD. The V and J ends lost 4 bases and 6 bases, in that order; junction bases with no gene match: 14. This CDR3 is built from 17 residues. In DNA form, the CDR3 reads TGTGCCACCAGTGACTCTGCGGGTCGCGGGGGGTGGGATACGCAGTATTTT. This encodes CATSDSAGRGGWDTQYF.